The rows below give T cell receptor beta chains drawn from one sample of a study of T cells in Graves' hyperthyroidism and ophthalmopathy. TCRdb fed the multiplex PCR reads into MiXCR, producing one record per CDR3 protein. Of more than 650,000 distinct CDR3 sequences in the sample, about 15% were seen once. Sequenced input: blood. Receptor source: a woman younger than 30 with Graves' hyperthyroidism. Each CDR3 is given with its conserved first and last residue. The D gene is left open where the match is weak. The size field is filled for only some rows; it gives once, few, many or a size class.

cdr3_nt: TGCAGTGCTAGAGATTTTAACAGGGCCGATGGCTACACCTTC
cdr3_aa: CSARDFNRADGYTF
v_call: TRBV20-1
j_call: TRBJ1-2
d_call: .
clone_size: .

cdr3_nt: TGTGCCATCGACGGGGGCACAGATACGCAGTATTTT
cdr3_aa: CAIDGGTDTQYF
v_call: TRBV10-3
j_call: TRBJ2-3
d_call: .
clone_size: few

cdr3_nt: TGTGCCAGCAGCTATGGAGACGGTAATCAGCCCCAGCATTTT
cdr3_aa: CASSYGDGNQPQHF
v_call: TRBV7-9
j_call: TRBJ1-5
d_call: .
clone_size: .

cdr3_nt: TGCGCCAGCAGCTTGGAAGGTTGGCGGGAAGTCGGAGAGACCCAGTACTTC
cdr3_aa: CASSLEGWREVGETQYF
v_call: TRBV5-1
j_call: TRBJ2-5
d_call: .
clone_size: .

cdr3_nt: TGCAGCGCCCGACATTCAACTAATGAAAAACTGTTTTTT
cdr3_aa: CSARHSTNEKLFF
v_call: TRBV29-1
j_call: TRBJ1-4
d_call: .
clone_size: few

cdr3_nt: TGTGCCAGCAGCCCGTCCGGGACTAGCGCCTACAATGAGCAGTTCTTC
cdr3_aa: CASSPSGTSAYNEQFF
v_call: TRBV11-2
j_call: TRBJ2-1
d_call: TRBD2
clone_size: many

cdr3_nt: TGTGCCAGCAGCGTAGAAGCGGGAGCCCCCGGGGAGCTGTTTTTT
cdr3_aa: CASSVEAGAPGELFF
v_call: TRBV9
j_call: TRBJ2-2
d_call: TRBD2
clone_size: few

cdr3_nt: TGCAGCGTTGGGGGGGGGCTCCAAGAGACCCAGTACTTC
cdr3_aa: CSVGGGLQETQYF
v_call: TRBV29-1
j_call: TRBJ2-5
d_call: .
clone_size: few

cdr3_nt: TGTGCCAGCAGACAGGGAATCGGACAGCCCCAGCATTTT
cdr3_aa: CASRQGIGQPQHF
v_call: TRBV6-2/TRBV6-3
j_call: TRBJ1-5
d_call: .
clone_size: many

cdr3_nt: TGCAGCGTTGGGACAGGGAACACCGGGGAGCTGTTTTTT
cdr3_aa: CSVGTGNTGELFF
v_call: TRBV29-1
j_call: TRBJ2-2
d_call: TRBD1
clone_size: .

cdr3_nt: TGTGCCACCGGACAGGGGGAAGATAATGAGCAGTTCTTC
cdr3_aa: CATGQGEDNEQFF
v_call: TRBV10-3
j_call: TRBJ2-1
d_call: TRBD1
clone_size: many

cdr3_nt: TGCAGTGCTAGCCCCGGCTTTTCCCCTTCCTACGAGCAGTACTTC
cdr3_aa: CSASPGFSPSYEQYF
v_call: TRBV20-1
j_call: TRBJ2-7
d_call: .
clone_size: .

cdr3_nt: TGTGCCACCAGCAGTCCCGGCGTGGGTCAGCCCCAGCATTTT
cdr3_aa: CATSSPGVGQPQHF
v_call: TRBV15
j_call: TRBJ1-5
d_call: .
clone_size: many

cdr3_nt: TGTGCCAGCAGCCAAGAAGCTGTAGCGGGGACAGATACGCAGTATTTT
cdr3_aa: CASSQEAVAGTDTQYF
v_call: TRBV3-1
j_call: TRBJ2-3
d_call: TRBD2
clone_size: many

cdr3_nt: TGTGCCTGGAGCGGTAGCGGGAGGGACAATGAGCAGTTCTTC
cdr3_aa: CAWSGSGRDNEQFF
v_call: TRBV30
j_call: TRBJ2-1
d_call: TRBD2
clone_size: many

cdr3_nt: TGTGCCAGCAGCTTGGCTGGGGCAGGGAACACCGGGGAGCTGTTTTTT
cdr3_aa: CASSLAGAGNTGELFF
v_call: TRBV5-8
j_call: TRBJ2-2
d_call: .
clone_size: .

cdr3_nt: TGTGCCACCAGTGATCCGAGCCGGGCCCCGAATCAGCCCCAGCATTTT
cdr3_aa: CATSDPSRAPNQPQHF
v_call: TRBV24-1
j_call: TRBJ1-5
d_call: .
clone_size: many

cdr3_nt: TGTGCCAGCAGCTTAGACAAACTAGCGGCTAATTCCCAAGAGGCCCAGTACTTC
cdr3_aa: CASSLDKLAANSQEAQYF
v_call: TRBV11-3
j_call: TRBJ2-5
d_call: TRBD2
clone_size: few

cdr3_nt: TGTGCCAGCAGGGTTCTGGGCGGCGCGGATTCCTACGAGCAGTACTTC
cdr3_aa: CASRVLGGADSYEQYF
v_call: TRBV28
j_call: TRBJ2-7
d_call: .
clone_size: many

cdr3_nt: TGTGCCAGCAGTGGCCTTACCTACGAGCAGTACTTC
cdr3_aa: CASSGLTYEQYF
v_call: TRBV6-1
j_call: TRBJ2-7
d_call: .
clone_size: many

cdr3_nt: TGTGCCAGCAGCTCCTTCGGCCCGATCGAGACCCAGTACTTC
cdr3_aa: CASSSFGPIETQYF
v_call: TRBV12-3/TRBV12-4
j_call: TRBJ2-5
d_call: .
clone_size: many

cdr3_nt: TGTGCCAGCAGGGTCATCGGCCCCATCTACGAGCAGTTCTTC
cdr3_aa: CASRVIGPIYEQFF
v_call: TRBV6-1
j_call: TRBJ2-1
d_call: .
clone_size: .

cdr3_nt: TGTGCCAGCAGCGGACGGAGGTCTACGATAAACTATGGCTACACCTTC
cdr3_aa: CASSGRRSTINYGYTF
v_call: TRBV9
j_call: TRBJ1-2
d_call: .
clone_size: .

cdr3_nt: TGTGCCAGTAGACCACAGGGGATGGAACTAAGCTACACCTTC
cdr3_aa: CASRPQGMELSYTF
v_call: TRBV19
j_call: TRBJ1-2
d_call: TRBD1
clone_size: .

cdr3_nt: TGTGCCAGCAGCGACCGGGACAGGGGGAATCAGCCCCAGCATTTT
cdr3_aa: CASSDRDRGNQPQHF
v_call: TRBV28
j_call: TRBJ1-5
d_call: TRBD1
clone_size: .

cdr3_nt: TGTGCCAGCAGCGGCCAGCGGGAGGGGCAAGAGACCCAGTACTTC
cdr3_aa: CASSGQREGQETQYF
v_call: TRBV13
j_call: TRBJ2-5
d_call: TRBD2
clone_size: .

cdr3_nt: TGCAGTGCAAAGGGGCAACTAGCAGAAAATACGCAGTATTTT
cdr3_aa: CSAKGQLAENTQYF
v_call: TRBV20-1
j_call: TRBJ2-3
d_call: .
clone_size: .

cdr3_nt: TGTGCCAGCAGCTCAGGGAAAAATCGGACAGGGAGGCACTACGAGCAGTACTTC
cdr3_aa: CASSSGKNRTGRHYEQYF
v_call: TRBV7-9
j_call: TRBJ2-7
d_call: TRBD1
clone_size: .

cdr3_nt: TGTGCCAGCAACCCCAGGGGTTACAATGAGCAGTTCTTC
cdr3_aa: CASNPRGYNEQFF
v_call: TRBV6-1
j_call: TRBJ2-1
d_call: .
clone_size: .

cdr3_nt: TGCAGTGCTAGCAGAGCGGGAGTAGACTACGAGCAGTACTTC
cdr3_aa: CSASRAGVDYEQYF
v_call: TRBV20-1
j_call: TRBJ2-7
d_call: TRBD2
clone_size: few

cdr3_nt: TGTGCCAGCAGCTTAGCGGCGGCTAGTTACACCGGGGAGCTGTTTTTT
cdr3_aa: CASSLAAASYTGELFF
v_call: TRBV7-2
j_call: TRBJ2-2
d_call: .
clone_size: many

cdr3_nt: TGTGCCTGGACCCCACCATCTAGCGGGAGGAACTATGAGCAGTTCTTC
cdr3_aa: CAWTPPSSGRNYEQFF
v_call: TRBV30
j_call: TRBJ2-1
d_call: TRBD2
clone_size: many

cdr3_nt: TGTGCCAGCAGCTTAGATGGTACTCCCCGTTACGGGGGTGAGCAGTTCTTC
cdr3_aa: CASSLDGTPRYGGEQFF
v_call: TRBV7-4
j_call: TRBJ2-1
d_call: .
clone_size: .

cdr3_nt: TGTGCCAGCAGCTTGACCGGCTACGATGAGCAGTTCTTC
cdr3_aa: CASSLTGYDEQFF
v_call: TRBV7-9
j_call: TRBJ2-1
d_call: .
clone_size: many

cdr3_nt: TGTGCCAGCAGCTTCCATGGACAGGGCGTTGGGGTAGTGAACACTGAAGCTTTCTTT
cdr3_aa: CASSFHGQGVGVVNTEAFF
v_call: TRBV7-2
j_call: TRBJ1-1
d_call: TRBD1
clone_size: few

cdr3_nt: TGTGCCAGCAGTCCCCGTGGGGGATACGAGCAGTACTTC
cdr3_aa: CASSPRGGYEQYF
v_call: TRBV7-9
j_call: TRBJ2-7
d_call: .
clone_size: many

cdr3_nt: TGCAGTGCTTTCCGGGGGAAGCAAGAGACCCAGTACTTC
cdr3_aa: CSAFRGKQETQYF
v_call: TRBV20-1
j_call: TRBJ2-5
d_call: .
clone_size: many